This T cell receptor (beta chain) was recorded in a study of beta chain features in type 1 diabetes (dated by TCRdb to the late 2010s). About the study as a whole: Mean age, gender distribution, total cell number and subset yield did not differ between patients and healthy donors. A total of roughly 100 million sorted cells were examined across all samples, and a strong correlation was observed between cell number per subset and RNA yield. The study compared TCRB repertoires of sorted circulating CD4+ T cell subsets between recently diagnosed type 1 diabetes patients and matched healthy donors. Regulatory and stem cell-like memory subsets were obtained from only 8 patients and about eight healthy donors, while naive and central memory subsets were obtained from all 28 donors.

Turning to this clone: Its antigen has not been determined. Base qualities are not provided; no much larger clone lies one nucleotide away.

All of the isolated RNA was reverse transcribed with the High Capacity cDNA Reverse Transcription Kit, so expressed TCRB transcripts were sequenced. Deep immunoSEQ sequencing was performed on naive, central memory and regulatory T cell samples, with an average of roughly 3.5 million total reads per sample. After sorted cells were lysed in RLT buffer, RNA was extracted with DNase-treated RNeasy Micro or Mini kits, with the choice depending on cell number. To prevent cross-contamination, every cell subset was processed on its own, while patient and healthy donor samples were processed together. The immunoSEQ multiplex PCR was used to amplify TCRB sequences from cDNA, yielding 87-bp fragments that span the CDR3 region. Sequencing of the amplicons was done on the Illumina HiSeq platform. From the authors' description of their analysis: Synthetic template baselines were used to correct PCR bias computationally, reads within Hamming distance 2 were collapsed, and singletons that could not be merged were discarded. By aligning reads against IMGT, V, D and J genes, CDR3 length, and insertions or deletions at six rearrangement sites were assigned. Within each subset, clonotype counts were normalized to the number of sorted cells before true diversity and Gini coefficients were calculated with the tcR R package. The overlap coefficient, calculated on TCRB nucleotide sequences, was used to measure repertoire sharing. Out-of-frame TCRB sequences from naive cells were analyzed as a proxy for the pre-selection repertoire. Sourced from immuneACCESS, this table was stored by TCRdb with only in-frame sequences that have V and J called. A share of the clones is absent; for the studies checked, an unresolved V gene accounts for under half, and the remainder has no known explanation. The DNA was the basis for D and trimming; V, J and clone size are from that table. For this sample the table gives 390,000 or so clones, of which about 14% were detected only once. In total, the top ten clones hold roughly 0.036% of the sample.

The study at large found these results: The naive, central memory and regulatory TCRB repertoires appeared to resemble one another more closely among patients than among healthy donors. Shorter templates might be favored by PCR, yet because patient and control samples were amplified and corrected together, any such skew would affect both groups equally. In all four CD4+ subsets, TCRB CDR3 length was moderately but significantly shorter in type 1 diabetes patients. At VDJ recombination sites, patients with type 1 diabetes made fewer insertions and deleted more nucleotides, a pattern implying thymic rearrangement abnormalities. Because the HLA sub-analyses included only small numbers of individuals, any influence of HLA type on TCRB rearrangement was left unresolved. Because cDNA rather than genomic DNA was sequenced, highly expressing activated cells could have been over-represented, although no difference in activation and CD3 levels was found between groups.

A single peripheral blood draw of around 120 mL on average was collected from each donor into heparinised tubes. Using a panel that included CD45RO, CCR7, CD25, CD127, CD95 and CD27, naive, central memory, regulatory and stem cell-like memory CD4+ T cells were sorted on a BD FACSAria II. All sorted populations exceeded 95% purity. PBMCs were isolated immediately by Lymphoprep density gradient centrifugation and stained directly without culture. Samples were stained and sorted in pairs, with one healthy donor and one patient per experiment, so that batch effects were minimized. From the cysteine through the phenylalanine, the CDR3 covers 16 amino acids. The kept DNA is CDR3 alone, 48 bases in frame from the first base. The germline V gene provides CDR1 SGHDT and CDR2 YYEEEE. Relative to germline, V is 0 bases shorter and J is 2 bases shorter, with 9 bases between their ends.

Sequencing was performed on naive CD4+ T cells from blood. This specimen's cell subset or site label, per the study, means: true naive CD4+ T cells. The receptor was derived from a man aged 30 to 45 in good health. The sequence joins TRBV5-6 to TRBJ2-6; a tentative D call is TRBD2 (5 bases match). The CDR3 protein is CASSLALGAGANVLTF. The nucleotides are TGTGCCAGCAGCTTGGCTTTGGGAGCTGGGGCCAACGTCCTGACTTTC.